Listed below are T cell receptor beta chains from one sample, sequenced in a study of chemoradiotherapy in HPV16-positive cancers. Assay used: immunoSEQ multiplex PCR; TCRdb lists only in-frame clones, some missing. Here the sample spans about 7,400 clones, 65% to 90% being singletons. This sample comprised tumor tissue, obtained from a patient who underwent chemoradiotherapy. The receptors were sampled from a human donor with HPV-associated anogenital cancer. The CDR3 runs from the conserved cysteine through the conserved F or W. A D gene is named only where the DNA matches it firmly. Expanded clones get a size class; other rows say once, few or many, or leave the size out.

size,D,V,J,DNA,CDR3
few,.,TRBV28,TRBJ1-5,TGTGCCAGCAGTTTCGGGGCAGGGCTCAATCAGCCCCAGCATTTT,CASSFGAGLNQPQHF
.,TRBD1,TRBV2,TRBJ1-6,TGTGCCAGCAAGGAGGTGGGACAGGGTCTCATGTCTTATAATTCACCCCTCCACTTT,CASKEVGQGLMSYNSPLHF
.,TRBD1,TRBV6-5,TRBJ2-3,TGTGCCAGCGGGACAGAGGCCCGGCGTACGCAGTATTTT,CASGTEARRTQYF
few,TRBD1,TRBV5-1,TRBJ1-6,TGCGCCAGCAGCCCCCTGGGACAGAATAATTCACCCCTCCACTTT,CASSPLGQNNSPLHF
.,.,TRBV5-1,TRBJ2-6,TGCGCCAGCAGCGGCGTGCTCTCTGGGGCCAACGTCCTGACTTTC,CASSGVLSGANVLTF
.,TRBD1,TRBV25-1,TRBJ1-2,TGTGCCAGCAGTGAAAGCACAGGGGTACACGTTTATGGCTACACCTTC,CASSESTGVHVYGYTF
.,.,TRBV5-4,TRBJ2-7,TGTGCCAGCACCTCAGCCGGGACAACTTATTCCGAGCAGTACTTC,CASTSAGTTYSEQYF
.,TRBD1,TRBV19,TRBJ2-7,TGTGCCAGTAGTATGGGGGTCGGGACAGGGTTCTCCTACGAGCAGTACTTC,CASSMGVGTGFSYEQYF
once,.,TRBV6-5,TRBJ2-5,TGTGCCAGCAGCGAGGGGGGCGGAGAGACCCAGTACTTC,CASSEGGGETQYF
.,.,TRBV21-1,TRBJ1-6,TGTGCCAGCAGCAAAGTCAGGGGGAGGTCACCCCTCCACTTT,CASSKVRGRSPLHF
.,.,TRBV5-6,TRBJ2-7,TGTGCCAGCAGCATGCTTAGATCAGGGGATGTTTCCTACGAGCAGTACTTC,CASSMLRSGDVSYEQYF
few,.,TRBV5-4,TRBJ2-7,TGTGCCAGCAGCTTGGGGACGGGTAAGCGAGAGCAGTACTTC,CASSLGTGKREQYF
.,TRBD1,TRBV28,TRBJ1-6,TGTGCCAGCAGTCCCCGGGGCAGGGGGCTTTATAATTCACCCCTCCACTTT,CASSPRGRGLYNSPLHF
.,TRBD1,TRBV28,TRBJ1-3,TGTGCCAGCGTCGGGTGGGGACAGGGGGCGAACACCATATATTTT,CASVGWGQGANTIYF
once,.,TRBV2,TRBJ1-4,TGTGCCAGCAGTTCCACTGGGGTAGGACTGTTTTTT,CASSSTGVGLFF
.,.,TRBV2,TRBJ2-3,TGTGCCAGCAGGCAGGGATGGGGCACAGATACGCAGTATTTT,CASRQGWGTDTQYF